This T cell receptor (beta chain) was recorded in a study of post-analysis software for immune sequencing data. Study background: The cohort encompassed relapsing-remitting, secondary progressive and progressive-relapsing multiple sclerosis disease courses. Study-wide results and caveats: The normalized Chao1 diversity of multiple sclerosis patients was significantly lower than that of controls. About five TRBV segments, including TRBV5-6, TRBV5-1 and TRBV20-1, were more frequent in patients than controls.

This clonotype came up a few times. Its antigen is not known. Unique molecular identifiers were present in the TCR beta cDNA libraries. Each sample of about 1 to 10 million input T cells yielded 500,000 or so cDNA molecules, so each molecule approximated one T cell. TCRdb itself ran the PCR reads through MiXCR, one entry per CDR3 protein. The sample shows hundreds of thousands of distinct CDR3 sequences, roughly 27% of them seen only once. Trimming shortened V by 0 bases and J by 0 bases, and 16 bases separated the two germline ends. The CDR3 covers 18 residues. Germline CDR1 is MGHRA and CDR2 is YSYEKL.

Specimen: blood. The J gene is TRBJ2-3, the V gene TRBV4-1; D not certain. The sequence was obtained from a girl aged 5-17 years with multiple sclerosis. CDR3 protein: CASSQDAPGMVSTDTQYF. The CDR3 DNA sequence: TGCGCCAGCAGCCAAGACGCCCCAGGAATGGTCAGCACAGATACGCAGTATTTT.